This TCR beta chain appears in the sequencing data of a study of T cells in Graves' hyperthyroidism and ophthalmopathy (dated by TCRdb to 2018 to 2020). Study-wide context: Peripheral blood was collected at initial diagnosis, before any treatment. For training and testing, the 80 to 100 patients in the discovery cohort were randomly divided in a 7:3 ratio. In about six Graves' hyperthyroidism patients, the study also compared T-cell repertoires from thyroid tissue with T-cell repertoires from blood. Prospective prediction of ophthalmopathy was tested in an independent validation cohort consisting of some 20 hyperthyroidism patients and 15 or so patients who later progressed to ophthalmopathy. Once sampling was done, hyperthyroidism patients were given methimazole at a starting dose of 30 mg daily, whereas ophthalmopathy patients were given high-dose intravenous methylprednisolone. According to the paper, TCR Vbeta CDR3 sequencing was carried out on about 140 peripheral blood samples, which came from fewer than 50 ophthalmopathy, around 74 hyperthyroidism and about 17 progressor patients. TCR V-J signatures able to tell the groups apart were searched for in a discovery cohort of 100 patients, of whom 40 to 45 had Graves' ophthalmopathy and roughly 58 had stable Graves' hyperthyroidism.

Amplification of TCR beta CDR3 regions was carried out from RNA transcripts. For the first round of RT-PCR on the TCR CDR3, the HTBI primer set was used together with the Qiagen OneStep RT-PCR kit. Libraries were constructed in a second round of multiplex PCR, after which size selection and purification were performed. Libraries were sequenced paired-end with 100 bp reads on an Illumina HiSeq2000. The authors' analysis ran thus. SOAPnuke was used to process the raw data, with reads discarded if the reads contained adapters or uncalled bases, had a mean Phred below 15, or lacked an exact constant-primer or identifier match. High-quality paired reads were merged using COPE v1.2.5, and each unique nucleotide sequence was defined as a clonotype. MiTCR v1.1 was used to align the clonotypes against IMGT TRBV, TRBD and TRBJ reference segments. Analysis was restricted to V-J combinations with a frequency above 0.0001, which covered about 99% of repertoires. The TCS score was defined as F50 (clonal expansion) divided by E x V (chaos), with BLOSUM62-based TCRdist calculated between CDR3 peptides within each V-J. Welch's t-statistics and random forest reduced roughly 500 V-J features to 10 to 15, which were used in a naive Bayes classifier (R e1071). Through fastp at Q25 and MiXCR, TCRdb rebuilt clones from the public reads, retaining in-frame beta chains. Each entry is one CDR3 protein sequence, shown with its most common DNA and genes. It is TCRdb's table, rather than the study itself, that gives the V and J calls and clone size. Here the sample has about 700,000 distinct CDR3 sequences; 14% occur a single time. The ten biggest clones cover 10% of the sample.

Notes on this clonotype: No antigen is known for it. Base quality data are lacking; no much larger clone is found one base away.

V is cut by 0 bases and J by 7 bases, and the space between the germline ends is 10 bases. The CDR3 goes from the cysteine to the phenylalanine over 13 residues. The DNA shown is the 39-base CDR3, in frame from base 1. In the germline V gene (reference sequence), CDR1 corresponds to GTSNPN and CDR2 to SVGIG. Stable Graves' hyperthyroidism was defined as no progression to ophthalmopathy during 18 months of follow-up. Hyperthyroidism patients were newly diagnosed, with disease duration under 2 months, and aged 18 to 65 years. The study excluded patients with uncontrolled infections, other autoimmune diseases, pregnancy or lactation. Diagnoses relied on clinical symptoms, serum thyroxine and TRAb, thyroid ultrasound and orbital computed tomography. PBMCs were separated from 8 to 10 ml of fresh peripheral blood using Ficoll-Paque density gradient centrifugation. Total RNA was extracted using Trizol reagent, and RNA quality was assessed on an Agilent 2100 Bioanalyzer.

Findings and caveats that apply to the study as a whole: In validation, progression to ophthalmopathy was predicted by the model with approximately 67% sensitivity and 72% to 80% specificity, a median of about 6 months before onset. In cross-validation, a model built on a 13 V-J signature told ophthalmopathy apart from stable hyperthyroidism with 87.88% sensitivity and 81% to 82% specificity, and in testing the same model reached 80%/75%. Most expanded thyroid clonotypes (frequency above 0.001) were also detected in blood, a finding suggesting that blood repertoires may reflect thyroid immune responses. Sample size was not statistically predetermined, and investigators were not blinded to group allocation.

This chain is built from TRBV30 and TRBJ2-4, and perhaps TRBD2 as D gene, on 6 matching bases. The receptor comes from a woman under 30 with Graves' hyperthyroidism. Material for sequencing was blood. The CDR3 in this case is CAWSVPGGNIQYF. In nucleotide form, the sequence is TGTGCCTGGAGTGTCCCTGGAGGGAACATTCAGTACTTC.